Listed below are T cell receptor beta chains from one sample, sequenced in a study of Graves' ophthalmopathy and Graves' hyperthyroidism. TCRdb analysed the multiplex PCR reads with MiXCR anew, one entry per CDR3 protein. The data hold roughly 1.1 million distinct CDR3 sequences, with roughly two fifths observed a single time. Sample: peripheral blood or thyroid tissue (not recorded which). The source of these receptors is an adult man with Graves' hyperthyroidism. Both conserved end residues are part of each CDR3. Fields, in order: V gene, J gene, CDR3 protein.

TRBV10-3	NA	CAISGGAGGPGETQYF
TRBV28	TRBJ2-7	CASVGRQGLYEQYF
TRBV12-3/TRBV12-4	TRBJ2-7	CASSSKREPNEQYF
TRBV7-2	TRBJ1-1	CASSLQRGGNTEAFF
TRBV10-3	TRBJ2-5	CAISDGTGQLVTQYF
TRBV2	TRBJ1-2	CASSVRGQDYGYTF
TRBV9	TRBJ2-5	CASSPYRGSKETQYF
TRBV2	TRBJ2-5	CASRSGVDQPQYF
TRBV28	TRBJ1-3	CASSSAHSSGNTIYF
TRBV20-1	TRBJ1-4	CSASPQQGSDEKLFF
TRBV7-8	TRBJ2-7	CASRTGAGVNEQYF
TRBV28	TRBJ2-5	CASSETGGSKTQYF
TRBV12-5	TRBJ2-2	CASGAPRTGGGGELFF
TRBV7-8	TRBJ2-7	CASSLARTRGAYEQYF
TRBV4-1	TRBJ2-2	CASSLQGLGAGELFF
TRBV4-3	TRBJ2-5	CASSQGSGRGETQYF
TRBV20-1	TRBJ1-5	CSARASGGVQPQHF
TRBV14	TRBJ2-7	CASSHVGGPYDEQYF
TRBV20-1	TRBJ2-2	CSARDLLAGNTGELFF
TRBV30	TRBJ2-5	CAWRSGLETQYF
TRBV7-2	TRBJ2-6	CASSSRPTQGTGANVLTF
TRBV7-2	TRBJ2-7	CASSPDRTASGEQYF
TRBV20-1	TRBJ2-7	CSASEFKGRIYEQYF
TRBV29-1	TRBJ2-2	CSVEVGPGELFF
TRBV18	TRBJ1-1	CASSLLGVDTEAFF
TRBV15	TRBJ1-1	CATSRVSGLDTEAFF
TRBV5-1	TRBJ2-7	CASSLSWTAPEQYF
TRBV20-1	TRBJ1-2	CSARDTGPHRRYSLGYTF
TRBV12-3/TRBV12-4	TRBJ1-5	CASSLGPFNQPQHF
TRBV10-3	TRBJ1-6	CAISENRGGGNSPLHF
TRBV19	TRBJ1-5	CASSIDSRNQPQHF
TRBV10-3	TRBJ2-7	CAISVDGQGTSLRQQYF
TRBV12-5	TRBJ1-2	CASVSDMGGLNYGYTF
TRBV10-3	TRBJ2-7	CAISEVGDDEQYF
TRBV10-3	TRBJ2-5	CASSLPGSGRAGETQYF
TRBV12-3/TRBV12-4	TRBJ2-2	CASTYTRVTGELFF
TRBV6-5	TRBJ2-7	CATNDVGYEQYF